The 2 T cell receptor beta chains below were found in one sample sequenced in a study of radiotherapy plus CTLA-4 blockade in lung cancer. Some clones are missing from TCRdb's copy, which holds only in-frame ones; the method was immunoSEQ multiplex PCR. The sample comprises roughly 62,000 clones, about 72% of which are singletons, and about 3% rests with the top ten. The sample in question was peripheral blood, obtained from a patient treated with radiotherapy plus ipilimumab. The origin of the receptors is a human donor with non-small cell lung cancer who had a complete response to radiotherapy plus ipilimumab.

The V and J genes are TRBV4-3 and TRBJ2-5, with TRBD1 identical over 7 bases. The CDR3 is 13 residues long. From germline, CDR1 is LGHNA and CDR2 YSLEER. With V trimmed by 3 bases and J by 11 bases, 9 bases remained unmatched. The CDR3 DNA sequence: TGCGCCAGCAGCCAGATATTGCGACAGGGACAGTACTTC. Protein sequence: CASSQILRQGQYF.

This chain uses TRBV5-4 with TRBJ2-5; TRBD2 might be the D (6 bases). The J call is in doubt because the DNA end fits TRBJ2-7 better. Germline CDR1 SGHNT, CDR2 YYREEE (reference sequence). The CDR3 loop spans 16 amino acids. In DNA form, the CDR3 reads TGTGCCAGCAGCATGATGGGGGGAGGAACAACCTACGAGCAGTACTTC. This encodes CASSMMGGGTTYEQYF.